Listed below are T cell receptor beta chains from one sample, sequenced in a study of robustness of blood B and T cell sequencing. A single record per CDR3 protein comes from TCRdb applying MiXCR to the PCR reads. This sample has 3,500 to 4,000 distinct CDR3 sequences; 50% occur once, and the top ten carry roughly 25%. Sequenced sample: peripheral blood. These receptors all stem from a human donor in good health. Each CDR3 is given with its conserved first and last residue. A D gene is named only where the DNA matches it firmly. Clone size is stated in some rows and not others, as once, few, many or a class when expanded.

clone size: NA
CDR3 length: 12
J gene: TRBJ2-7
V gene: TRBV30
D gene: TRBD1
CDR3 protein: CATGQGSYEQYF
CDR3 DNA: TGTGCCACCGGACAGGGTTCCTACGAGCAGTACTTC

clone size: NA
CDR3 length: 15
J gene: TRBJ2-1
V gene: TRBV7-6
D gene: NA
CDR3 protein: CASSLRGGLHNEQFF
CDR3 DNA: TGTGCCAGCAGCTTAAGGGGGGGTCTGCACAATGAGCAGTTCTTC

clone size: NA
CDR3 length: 14
J gene: TRBJ1-5
V gene: TRBV9
D gene: NA
CDR3 protein: CASSVSGNNQPQHF
CDR3 DNA: TGTGCCAGCAGCGTTTCAGGGAACAATCAGCCCCAGCATTTT

clone size: NA
CDR3 length: 15
J gene: TRBJ1-1
V gene: TRBV20-1
D gene: TRBD1
CDR3 protein: CSANHLGTANTEAFF
CDR3 DNA: TGCAGTGCTAACCATTTAGGGACAGCGAACACTGAAGCTTTCTTT

clone size: NA
CDR3 length: 15
J gene: TRBJ1-6
V gene: TRBV5-6
D gene: NA
CDR3 protein: CAITLRGEYNSPLHF
CDR3 DNA: TGTGCCATCACCCTCAGGGGTGAATATAATTCACCCCTCCACTTT

clone size: once
CDR3 length: 14
J gene: TRBJ1-3
V gene: TRBV20-1
D gene: NA
CDR3 protein: CSARWSSSGNTIYF
CDR3 DNA: TGCAGTGCTAGATGGTCGAGCTCTGGAAACACCATATATTTT

clone size: NA
CDR3 length: 14
J gene: TRBJ1-2
V gene: TRBV4-1
D gene: TRBD1
CDR3 protein: CASSQADRAHGYTF
CDR3 DNA: TGCGCCAGCAGCCAAGCGGACAGGGCTCATGGCTACACCTTC

clone size: NA
CDR3 length: 14
J gene: TRBJ1-1
V gene: TRBV4-2
D gene: NA
CDR3 protein: CASSPQVLNTEAFF
CDR3 DNA: TGTGCCAGCAGCCCTCAGGTCCTTAACACTGAAGCTTTCTTT

clone size: NA
CDR3 length: 12
J gene: TRBJ2-3
V gene: TRBV5-1
D gene: NA
CDR3 protein: CASSLVSDTQYF
CDR3 DNA: TGCGCCAGCAGCTTGGTTTCCGATACGCAGTATTTT

clone size: NA
CDR3 length: 15
J gene: TRBJ2-7
V gene: TRBV19
D gene: NA
CDR3 protein: CASSKSGYLGYEQYF
CDR3 DNA: TGTGCCAGTAGTAAGTCCGGATACTTGGGGTACGAGCAGTACTTC

clone size: NA
CDR3 length: 13
J gene: TRBJ2-2
V gene: TRBV6-5
D gene: NA
CDR3 protein: CASSTANTGELFF
CDR3 DNA: TGTGCCAGCAGTACAGCGAACACCGGGGAGCTGTTTTTT

clone size: NA
CDR3 length: 14
J gene: TRBJ2-7
V gene: TRBV6-1
D gene: TRBD1
CDR3 protein: CASRSGQGLYEQYF
CDR3 DNA: TGTGCCAGCAGGTCGGGACAGGGGTTGTACGAGCAGTACTTC

clone size: NA
CDR3 length: 15
J gene: TRBJ2-7
V gene: TRBV24-1
D gene: NA
CDR3 protein: CATSDSRDGYYEQYF
CDR3 DNA: TGTGCCACCAGTGATTCCCGGGACGGATACTACGAGCAGTACTTC

clone size: NA
CDR3 length: 12
J gene: TRBJ2-1
V gene: TRBV7-3
D gene: NA
CDR3 protein: CASSLMNNEQFF
CDR3 DNA: TGTGCCAGCAGCTTAATGAACAATGAGCAGTTCTTC

clone size: few
CDR3 length: 16
J gene: TRBJ1-5
V gene: TRBV20-1
D gene: NA
CDR3 protein: CSARALGENSNQPQHF
CDR3 DNA: TGCAGTGCTAGAGCGTTAGGGGAGAATAGCAATCAGCCCCAGCATTTT

clone size: NA
CDR3 length: 14
J gene: TRBJ2-3
V gene: TRBV21-1
D gene: NA
CDR3 protein: CASRTGASTDTQYF
CDR3 DNA: TGTGCCAGCAGAACGGGGGCTAGCACAGATACGCAGTATTTT

clone size: few
CDR3 length: 13
J gene: TRBJ1-5
V gene: TRBV30
D gene: NA
CDR3 protein: CAWSPRGNQPQHF
CDR3 DNA: TGTGCCTGGAGTCCGAGGGGCAATCAGCCCCAGCATTTT

clone size: NA
CDR3 length: 14
J gene: TRBJ2-7
V gene: TRBV15
D gene: NA
CDR3 protein: CATSREAPSYEQYF
CDR3 DNA: TGTGCCACCAGCAGAGAGGCCCCATCCTACGAGCAGTACTTC

clone size: NA
CDR3 length: 16
J gene: TRBJ2-3
V gene: TRBV7-3
D gene: TRBD1
CDR3 protein: CASSLGDRGSTDTQYF
CDR3 DNA: TGTGCCAGCAGCTTAGGTGACAGGGGTAGCACAGATACGCAGTATTTT

clone size: NA
CDR3 length: 16
J gene: TRBJ1-1
V gene: TRBV20-1
D gene: TRBD1
CDR3 protein: CSARGADARGDTEAFF
CDR3 DNA: TGCAGTGCTAGAGGAGCGGATGCCAGGGGGGACACTGAAGCTTTCTTT

clone size: NA
CDR3 length: 15
J gene: TRBJ2-7
V gene: TRBV5-6
D gene: TRBD1
CDR3 protein: CASSSGDRGSYEQYF
CDR3 DNA: TGTGCCAGCAGCTCGGGAGACAGGGGGTCCTACGAGCAGTACTTC

clone size: NA
CDR3 length: 15
J gene: TRBJ1-2
V gene: TRBV12-5
D gene: TRBD1
CDR3 protein: CASGLPQTGGRGYTF
CDR3 DNA: TGTGCTAGTGGTTTGCCCCAGACAGGGGGCAGAGGCTACACCTTC

clone size: NA
CDR3 length: 12
J gene: TRBJ2-7
V gene: TRBV13
D gene: NA
CDR3 protein: CASRNQAYEQYF
CDR3 DNA: TGTGCCAGCAGGAACCAAGCCTACGAGCAGTACTTC

clone size: NA
CDR3 length: 14
J gene: TRBJ1-1
V gene: TRBV10-3
D gene: NA
CDR3 protein: CAISVTGMNTEAFF
CDR3 DNA: TGTGCCATCAGTGTCACAGGGATGAACACTGAAGCTTTCTTT

clone size: few
CDR3 length: 11
J gene: TRBJ1-2
V gene: TRBV5-5
D gene: NA
CDR3 protein: CASGQFYGYTF
CDR3 DNA: TGTGCCAGCGGACAGTTCTATGGCTACACCTTC

clone size: few
CDR3 length: 14
J gene: TRBJ2-1
V gene: TRBV12-5
D gene: NA
CDR3 protein: CASGWGGGGGEQFF
CDR3 DNA: TGTGCTAGTGGTTGGGGAGGCGGCGGCGGTGAGCAGTTCTTC

clone size: large
CDR3 length: 15
J gene: TRBJ1-3
V gene: TRBV7-2
D gene: NA
CDR3 protein: CASRPGGINGNTIYF
CDR3 DNA: TGTGCCAGCAGACCCGGGGGGATAAACGGAAACACCATATATTTT

clone size: NA
CDR3 length: 14
J gene: TRBJ2-3
V gene: TRBV7-3
D gene: NA
CDR3 protein: CASSPDRFTDTQYF
CDR3 DNA: TGTGCCAGCAGCCCCGACAGATTCACAGATACGCAGTATTTT